These T cell receptor beta chains were read from a single sample in a study of blood T cell repertoires in COVID-19. Produced via immunoSEQ multiplex PCR; TCRdb's table is partial and in-frame only. The sample consists of around 300,000 clones, more than 70% of them appearing once. The sequencing sample was made of PBMCs or T cells enriched from blood (not recorded which). These receptors all come from a woman aged 55-70 years in a cohort exposed to, infected with or recovered from COVID-19 (not recorded which). CDR3s include the opening cysteine and the closing phenylalanine or tryptophan. D genes are given only for firm matches. Not all rows give a size; the values are once, few, many and, for expanded clones, a class.

len	d_gene	v_gene	abundance	j_gene	CDR3nt	CDR3aa
14	TRBD1	TRBV18	NA	TRBJ2-7	TGTGCCAGCTCACCAACCGGGACAGACTACGAGCAGTACTTC	CASSPTGTDYEQYF
14	TRBD1	TRBV18	NA	TRBJ1-2	TGTGCCAGCTCACCATCAGGGGGTGACTATGGCTACACCTTC	CASSPSGGDYGYTF
13	NA	TRBV7-3	NA	TRBJ2-1	TGTGCCAGCAGCTCAAGTTGGGGGAGGGAGCAGTTCTTC	CASSSSWGREQFF
13	TRBD1	TRBV12-3/TRBV12-4	NA	TRBJ1-1	TGTGCCAGCAGCAAAACAGGGGGCACTGAAGCTTTCTTT	CASSKTGGTEAFF
14	NA	TRBV5-1	NA	TRBJ1-1	TGCGCCAGCAGCTTTCGGGGTGGAAACACTGAAGCTTTCTTT	CASSFRGGNTEAFF
15	TRBD2	TRBV10-3	NA	TRBJ2-7	TGTGCCATCAGTGAGTCTTTAGCGGGAGGCTACGAGCAGTACTTC	CAISESLAGGYEQYF
14	NA	TRBV2	NA	TRBJ2-1	TGTGCCTCCTCCCCGCAAAGCGGGTACAATGAGCAGTTCTTC	CASSPQSGYNEQFF
15	TRBD1	TRBV28	NA	TRBJ1-5	TGTGCCAGCAGTTTATTTGGGACAGGGAGTCAGCCCCAGCATTTT	CASSLFGTGSQPQHF
15	TRBD2	TRBV9	NA	TRBJ2-3	TGTGCCAGCAGCCGGACTAGCGGGGGCACAGATACGCAGTATTTT	CASSRTSGGTDTQYF
14	TRBD1	TRBV28	NA	TRBJ1-1	TGTGCCAGCAGTTCGGGACAGGGGGCTTTTGAAGCTTTCTTT	CASSSGQGAFEAFF
16	NA	TRBV28	NA	TRBJ1-5	TGTGCCAGCTCTTCCTGGGTCGGAGGGGTTGATCAGCCCCAGCATTTT	CASSSWVGGVDQPQHF
14	TRBD2	TRBV19	once	TRBJ2-1	TGTGCCAGTAGGCTGGGACTAGCGGGAGCTGAGCAGTTCTTC	CASRLGLAGAEQFF
18	TRBD2	TRBV27	NA	TRBJ2-1	TGTGCCAGCAGTCAGCCGGGACTAGCTGGCCCCCCCTACAATGAGCAGTTCTTC	CASSQPGLAGPPYNEQFF
18	NA	TRBV28	NA	TRBJ1-3	TGTGCCAGCAGCCTCGGACAGCGACGATATCGCTCTGGAAACACCATATATTTT	CASSLGQRRYRSGNTIYF
12	TRBD1	TRBV10-3	NA	TRBJ1-4	TGTGCCATCAGGCAGGGGGGAGAAAAACTGTTTTTT	CAIRQGGEKLFF
19	TRBD2	TRBV7-3	NA	TRBJ2-1	TGTGCCAGCAGCTCCCCCGGACTAGCGGGCAGAACCTCCTACAATGAGCAGTTCTTC	CASSSPGLAGRTSYNEQFF
17	TRBD1	TRBV28	NA	TRBJ1-2	TGTGCCAGCAGTTCCTCCGGGACAGGGGTGCCTCCAATGGGCTACACCTTC	CASSSSGTGVPPMGYTF
16	TRBD1	TRBV28	NA	TRBJ2-7	TGTGCCAGCAGTCTATACCGGACAGGGGGCCGGAATTCGGAGTACTTC	CASSLYRTGGRNSEYF
14	NA	TRBV5-1	NA	TRBJ1-1	TGCGCCAGCAGCGGAGACAGATTGAACACTGAAGCTTTCTTT	CASSGDRLNTEAFF
11	NA	TRBV30	NA	TRBJ2-1	TGTGCCTGGAGTCAGGATCGTGAGCAGTTCTTC	CAWSQDREQFF
12	NA	TRBV29-1	NA	TRBJ1-2	TGCAGCGTCATCGTAGGGCAGGGTAGCTACACCTTC	CSVIVGQGSYTF
13	TRBD1	TRBV2	NA	TRBJ2-1	TGTGCCAGCAGTGTACAGGGGTACAATGAGCAGTTCTTC	CASSVQGYNEQFF
14	TRBD1	TRBV23-1	once	TRBJ2-1	TGCGCCAGCAGTCTAGGGGGCGTCCACAATGAGCAGTTCTTC	CASSLGGVHNEQFF
18	TRBD2	TRBV7-3	once	TRBJ2-2	TGTGCCAGCAGCCGTCGCCCGCGGTTCGGGGGGTTCGGCGGGGAGCTGTTTTTT	CASSRRPRFGGFGGELFF
14	NA	TRBV7-9	NA	TRBJ1-5	TGTGCCAGCAGCTTAGCGGCAGGGTGGCAGCCCCAGCATTTT	CASSLAAGWQPQHF
14	NA	TRBV19	NA	TRBJ2-7	TGTGCCAGTAGTACATCACAGGGAACCTACGAGCAGTACTTC	CASSTSQGTYEQYF
16	TRBD2	TRBV4-1	NA	TRBJ2-7	TGCGCCAGCAGCCAAGATTGGCTAGCGGGAGGTGTAGGGCAGTACTTC	CASSQDWLAGGVGQYF
16	TRBD2	TRBV28	NA	TRBJ2-7	TGTGCCAGCAGTTTATGGCCGGGAGGGAACTCCTACGAGCAGTACTTC	CASSLWPGGNSYEQYF
15	TRBD1	TRBV28	NA	TRBJ1-4	TGTGCCAGCAGTCGGACCGGGACAGGGAGGGAAAAACTGTTTTTT	CASSRTGTGREKLFF
18	TRBD2	TRBV4-2	once	TRBJ2-3	TGTGCCAGCAGCCGCCTAGATGTAGCGGGAGGTCTCACAGATACGCAGTATTTT	CASSRLDVAGGLTDTQYF
14	TRBD1	TRBV5-5	few	TRBJ1-6	TGTGCCAGCAGCTACGGGACAGAATCCTCACCCCTCCACTTT	CASSYGTESSPLHF
15	TRBD2	TRBV7-2	NA	TRBJ2-7	TGTGCCAGCAGCTTAGTCCCTAGCGGGACCTACGAGCAGTACTTC	CASSLVPSGTYEQYF
13	TRBD1	TRBV29-1	NA	TRBJ2-5	TGCAGCGTTGGGTATAGACAGGGGGAGACCCAGTACTTC	CSVGYRQGETQYF
14	TRBD1	TRBV6-5	NA	TRBJ1-1	TGTGCCAGCAGCGGGACAGGGCCGAACACTGAAGCTTTCTTT	CASSGTGPNTEAFF
15	NA	TRBV7-7	NA	TRBJ2-1	TGTGCTAGCAGCCCTATCTCGGTAGGCGGGAATGAGCAGTTCTTC	CASSPISVGGNEQFF
11	TRBD2	TRBV20-1	NA	TRBJ2-7	TGCAGTGCTCCCGGGGGAGGGGAGCAGTACTTC	CSAPGGGEQYF
16	TRBD1	TRBV27	NA	TRBJ2-1	TGTGCCAGCAGTTGGGGGACAGGGAGGCATGACAATGAGCAGTTCTTC	CASSWGTGRHDNEQFF
15	TRBD1	TRBV7-9	NA	TRBJ2-1	TGTGCCAGCAGCCCGGGACAGGGAATCTACAATGAGCAGTTCTTC	CASSPGQGIYNEQFF
17	NA	TRBV7-2	NA	TRBJ2-3	TGTGCCAGCAGCTTAGCACAGGGTGGCCCTAGCACAGATACGCAGTATTTT	CASSLAQGGPSTDTQYF
15	NA	TRBV5-6	once	TRBJ1-6	TGTGCCAGCAGCTTGGGAACACAGGGAGAGGCACCCCTCCACTTT	CASSLGTQGEAPLHF
15	NA	TRBV30	NA	TRBJ2-1	TGTGCCTGGAGTGTACTGGCGGGATCTTACAATGAGCAGTTCTTC	CAWSVLAGSYNEQFF
14	NA	TRBV11-2	NA	TRBJ1-2	TGTGCCAGCAGCTTATTGGCAGGGGAATTGGGCTACACCTTC	CASSLLAGELGYTF
14	TRBD2	TRBV6-5	few	TRBJ2-7	TGTGCCATCCTAAGGGGGACTAGGGGAAACGAGCAGTACTTC	CAILRGTRGNEQYF
14	TRBD1	TRBV5-1	NA	TRBJ2-3	TGCGCCAGCAGCGGACAGGGTTTCACAGATACGCAGTATTTT	CASSGQGFTDTQYF
13	NA	TRBV5-5	NA	TRBJ1-1	TGTGCCAGCAGTTGGTTGGGGGGCACTGAAGCTTTCTTT	CASSWLGGTEAFF
16	NA	TRBV24-1	NA	TRBJ1-2	TGTGCCACCAGTGATTCCCGGACAGCTAGATTTCATGGCTACACCTTC	CATSDSRTARFHGYTF
15	NA	TRBV18	NA	TRBJ2-1	TGTGCCAGCTCACCTGGAAGGGGCGCCTACAATGAGCAGTTCTTC	CASSPGRGAYNEQFF
19	NA	TRBV12-2	NA	TRBJ2-3	TGTGCAAGTCGCTTAGACACCACTATACTAGCGTCAAGGGCAGATACGCAGTATTTT	CASRLDTTILASRADTQYF
14	NA	TRBV7-2	NA	TRBJ2-1	TGTGCCAGCAGCTTAGCCGGACTGTCGAATGAGCAGTTCTTC	CASSLAGLSNEQFF
14	NA	TRBV7-9	NA	TRBJ2-5	TGTGCCAGCAGCTACCGGGGTACCCAAGAGACCCAGTACTTC	CASSYRGTQETQYF
14	TRBD1	TRBV28	NA	TRBJ1-1	TGTGCCAGCAGTCCCCGACAGGGTTCCGCTGAAGCTTTCTTT	CASSPRQGSAEAFF
17	NA	TRBV21-1	NA	TRBJ2-2	TGTGCCAGCAGCAAAGCGCGGAGGTACGCGAACACCGGGGAGCTGTTTTTT	CASSKARRYANTGELFF
17	TRBD2	TRBV28	NA	TRBJ2-7	TGTGCCAGCACCACCGCGGGACTAGCGAGGACAACCTACGAGCAGTACTTC	CASTTAGLARTTYEQYF
14	NA	TRBV28	NA	TRBJ1-5	TGTGCCAGCAGTTTATCGGGGGGCGGGCAGCCCCAGCATTTT	CASSLSGGGQPQHF
16	TRBD2	TRBV19	once	TRBJ2-1	TGTGCCAGTAGTATCTCGGGGACTAGCGGCACGGGGGAGCAGTTCTTC	CASSISGTSGTGEQFF
13	NA	TRBV10-3	NA	TRBJ2-1	TGTGCCATCAGTGAGTGGGGCGAGAATGAGCAGTTCTTC	CAISEWGENEQFF
14	NA	TRBV19	NA	TRBJ1-5	TGTGCCAGTAGTATCCGGGACACAAATCAGCCCCAGCATTTT	CASSIRDTNQPQHF
11	NA	TRBV28	once	TRBJ1-2	TGTGCCAGCAGTTTTTTCGGGGGCTACACCTTC	CASSFFGGYTF
14	NA	TRBV5-1	NA	TRBJ2-7	TGCGCCAGCAGCTTCAGCGGGTTCTCCTACGAGCAGTACTTC	CASSFSGFSYEQYF